The sequence of this T cell receptor (beta chain) was determined in a study of identifying expanded T cells in peripheral blood (dated by TCRdb to the late 2010s). Describing the broader study: Technical replicates were generated by sequencing separate aliquots of the same genomic DNA pool, and four replicates were compared pairwise. The study at large found these results: The authors expected that biological variance in healthy repertoires might rise further over much longer intervals, such as months to years. Across all healthy-donor time intervals, the beta-binomial model significantly cut both the number of clones called differentially abundant and the false-positive rate. Variance in clone template counts between approximately 2-week samples significantly increased with total template count across all healthy donors. The binomial model flagged around 1.1 differentially abundant clones between technical replicates, compared with about 15 over approximately two weeks and about 20 over about four weeks.

Remarks on this clone: It has no known antigen specificity. The sample holds no much larger clone one base away, and base qualities are not on file.

During the collection period, no infections or other immune events were recorded for the healthy donors. Blood repertoires from healthy donors were used as a training cohort for calibrating time-dependent variance in a beta-binomial model of differential abundance of T-cell clones. The training cohort was composed of 10 or so healthy donors, 3 female and 7 male. An age range of roughly 25 to 65 years, with an average of approximately 43 years, was recorded for the donors. Whole blood from each healthy donor was obtained from a commercial supplier and was collected at three time points around 15 days apart. For immunosequencing, genomic DNA was extracted from whole blood that had not been sorted. The immunoSEQ Assay, which relies on bias-controlled multiplex PCR amplification of genomic DNA, was used to profile TCRbeta CDR3 regions. The paper's data handling went like this. The absolute abundance of each unique TCRbeta CDR3 region was quantified after sequences were collapsed and filtered. Differential abundance was assessed using a binomial (Fisher-equivalent) model and a beta-binomial model in which time-dependent variance fitted from healthy donors was added. Clones with fewer than 5 combined templates were removed, and a clone was called differentially abundant if the clone's Benjamini-Hochberg FDR was below 0.01. In the beta-binomial model, variance was expressed as a function of the total template count across the two samples, in the form v = (b*log(k)+a)^2. Imported from immuneACCESS, the table was reduced by TCRdb to in-frame sequences with V and J called. These copies leave out some clones; in studies compared against another copy, an unresolved V gene accounts for under half, and the cause of the remainder is not known. V and J calls and clone size are as listed in that table; D and trimming were resolved from the DNA. Counted in this sample were around 100,000 clones; around 89% of them appeared once. Of the sample, around 15% falls within the top ten clones.

Deletion took 3 bases off V and 3 bases off J, with a span of 5 bases between the germline ends. Sequences DFQATT (CDR1) and SNEGSKA (CDR2) are obtained from the germline V gene (reference sequence). The CDR3 sequence holds 11 residues, the cysteine and phenylalanine included. Solely the CDR3 DNA is kept, with 33 bases framed from the first base. What was sequenced was blood. The clonotype originates from a person between 18 and 75 years old in good health. Here the chain combines TRBV20-1 and TRBJ1-2; the D segment cannot be called with confidence. The nucleotide sequence is TGCAGTGCTAGCGCCGACTATGGCTACACCTTC. It translates to CSASADYGYTF.